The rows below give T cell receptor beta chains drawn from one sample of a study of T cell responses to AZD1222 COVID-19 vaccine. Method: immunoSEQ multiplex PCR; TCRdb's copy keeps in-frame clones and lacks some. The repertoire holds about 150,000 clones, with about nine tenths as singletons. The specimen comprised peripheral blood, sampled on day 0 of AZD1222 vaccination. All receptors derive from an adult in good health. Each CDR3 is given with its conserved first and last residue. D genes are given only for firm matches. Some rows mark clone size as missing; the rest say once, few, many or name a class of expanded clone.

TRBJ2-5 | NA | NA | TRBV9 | TGTGCCAGCAGCGTAGACGGCACTCAGGAGACCCAGTACTTC | CASSVDGTQETQYF
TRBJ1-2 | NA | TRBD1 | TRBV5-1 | TGCGCCAGCAGCTTGGTGAGGGACAGCCCCTATGGCTACACCTTC | CASSLVRDSPYGYTF
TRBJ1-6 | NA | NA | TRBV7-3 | TGTGCCAGCAGCCGAGATAATAATTCACCCCTCCACTTT | CASSRDNNSPLHF
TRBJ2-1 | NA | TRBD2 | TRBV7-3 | TGTGCCAGCAGCTTAGAACTAGCGGGAGACAATGAGCAGTTCTTC | CASSLELAGDNEQFF
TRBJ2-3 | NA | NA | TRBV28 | TGTGCCAGCAGTTTATTTTCCCCTCCAACGGGTACGCAGTATTTT | CASSLFSPPTGTQYF
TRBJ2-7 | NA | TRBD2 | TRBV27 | TGTGCCAGCAGTGGACTAGCGGGAGGGTCTGAGCAGTACTTC | CASSGLAGGSEQYF
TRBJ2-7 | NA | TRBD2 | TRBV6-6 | TGTGCCAGCAGTTACCGAGGGACTAGCGGGAGTGAGCAGTACTTC | CASSYRGTSGSEQYF
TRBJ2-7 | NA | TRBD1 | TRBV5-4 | TGTGCCAGCAGCTTGAACAGGGGCCTCTACGAGCAGTACTTC | CASSLNRGLYEQYF
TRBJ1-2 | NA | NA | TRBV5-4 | TGTGCCAGCAGCTTGGTTGGGGGGTTCGGCTATGGCTACACCTTC | CASSLVGGFGYGYTF
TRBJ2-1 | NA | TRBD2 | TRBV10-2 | TGCGCCAGCAGTGAGTCGATCAGCGGGAGATTCGGCAATGAGCAGTTCTTC | CASSESISGRFGNEQFF
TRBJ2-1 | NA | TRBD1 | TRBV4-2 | TGTGCCAGCAGCCAATTCAACGGACAGGGATACAATGAGCAGTTCTTC | CASSQFNGQGYNEQFF
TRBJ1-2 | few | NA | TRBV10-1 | TGCGCCAGCAGGGTTTCCCTCGTTGGGAGCTATGGCTACACCTTC | CASRVSLVGSYGYTF
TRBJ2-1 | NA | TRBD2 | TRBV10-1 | TGCGCCAGCAGCGACGGGACTAGCGGATACAATGAGCAGTTCTTC | CASSDGTSGYNEQFF
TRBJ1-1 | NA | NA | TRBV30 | TGTGCCTGGAGTACGCAGTATGCACGGGGCACTGAAGCTTTCTTT | CAWSTQYARGTEAFF
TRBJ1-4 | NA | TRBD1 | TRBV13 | TGTGCCAGCGCCATGACAGGGCGGGAAAAACTGTTTTTT | CASAMTGREKLFF
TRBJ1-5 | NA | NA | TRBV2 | TGTGCCAGCAGTGAAGTAGGTGACAGAGATGACAATCAGCCCCAGCATTTT | CASSEVGDRDDNQPQHF
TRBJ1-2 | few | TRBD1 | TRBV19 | TGTGCCAGTAGTATAGCAGGGACAGGGAGTGGCTACACCTTC | CASSIAGTGSGYTF
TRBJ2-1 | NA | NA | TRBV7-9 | TGTGCCAGCAGCTTAGCGTATGAGCAGTTCTTC | CASSLAYEQFF
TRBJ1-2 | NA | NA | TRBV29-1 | TGCAGCGTTGTTAAGGACGGACATTATGGCTACACCTTC | CSVVKDGHYGYTF
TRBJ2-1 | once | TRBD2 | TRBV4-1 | TGCGCCAGCAGCCATCCCGGGACTAGCGGATATGAGCAGTTCTTC | CASSHPGTSGYEQFF
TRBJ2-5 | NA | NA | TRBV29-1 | TGCAGCGTCAACCGGGGGGCGGGGGAGACCCAGTACTTC | CSVNRGAGETQYF
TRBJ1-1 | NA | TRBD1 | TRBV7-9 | TGTGCCAGCAGCGGGTGGACAGGGGGCTGGAACACTGAAGCTTTCTTT | CASSGWTGGWNTEAFF
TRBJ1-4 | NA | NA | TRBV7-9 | TGTGCCAGCAGCTTGCGGCAGGGAGACGGAGAAAAACTGTTTTTT | CASSLRQGDGEKLFF
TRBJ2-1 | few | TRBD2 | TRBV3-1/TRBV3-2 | TGTGCCAGCAGCCAAGGCTTAACTAGCGGGGGAGACCCTCGCTACAATGAGCAGTTCTTC | CASSQGLTSGGDPRYNEQFF
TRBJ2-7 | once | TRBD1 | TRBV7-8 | TGTGCCAGCAGCTTTCCACACCGGGACAGGGGCACCTACGAGCAGTACTTC | CASSFPHRDRGTYEQYF
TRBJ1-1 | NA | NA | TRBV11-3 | TGTGCCAGCAGCCTGGGGGTGAACACTGAAGCTTTCTTT | CASSLGVNTEAFF
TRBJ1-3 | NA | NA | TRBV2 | TGTGCCAGCAGTGACGGGGTTACTGGAAACACCATATATTTT | CASSDGVTGNTIYF
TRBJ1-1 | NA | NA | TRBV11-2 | TGTGCCAGCAGCCCCGGGGTTAGGAACACTGAAGCTTTCTTT | CASSPGVRNTEAFF
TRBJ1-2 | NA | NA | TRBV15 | TGTGCCACCAGCGGAGGGGGGGGCTACACCTTC | CATSGGGGYTF
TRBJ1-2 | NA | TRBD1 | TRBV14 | TGTGCCAGCAGTATTGACAGGGGGCTTGGCTACACCTTC | CASSIDRGLGYTF
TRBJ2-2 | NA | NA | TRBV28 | TGTGCCAGCAGTTTGGGTGTCGGGGAGCTGTTTTTT | CASSLGVGELFF
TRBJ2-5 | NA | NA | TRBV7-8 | TGTGCCAGCAGCTCTAAAGACCACACAATACCCCAAGAGACCCAGTACTTC | CASSSKDHTIPQETQYF
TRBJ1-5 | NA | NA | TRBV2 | TGTGCCAGCAGTGTCTTTGCGGGGGTCGAAGATCAGCCCCAGCATTTT | CASSVFAGVEDQPQHF
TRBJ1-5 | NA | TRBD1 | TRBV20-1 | TGCAGTGCCACGGACAGGGGGCCGACGCATTTT | CSATDRGPTHF
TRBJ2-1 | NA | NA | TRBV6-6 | TGTGCCAGCAGTTACCCCGAGGGCCGGGAGCAGTTCTTC | CASSYPEGREQFF
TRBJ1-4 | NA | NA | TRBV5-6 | TGTGCCAGCAAATACAAATCGGGGGCGCTGACTAATGAAAAACTGTTTTTT | CASKYKSGALTNEKLFF
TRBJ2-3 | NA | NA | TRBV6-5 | TGTGCCAGCAGGGGGCGAGGTACAGATACGCAGTATTTT | CASRGRGTDTQYF
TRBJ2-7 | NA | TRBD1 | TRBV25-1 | TGTGCCAGCAGTGCAAAAGGGACAGGTCTCTCCTACGAGCAGTACTTC | CASSAKGTGLSYEQYF
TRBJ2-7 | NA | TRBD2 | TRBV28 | TGTGCCAGCAGGGCGCAACTAGCGGGAGTCTACGAGCAGTACTTC | CASRAQLAGVYEQYF
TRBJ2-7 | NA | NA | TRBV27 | TGTGCCAGCAGTCGACGACACGGGAAGGACGAGCAGTACTTC | CASSRRHGKDEQYF
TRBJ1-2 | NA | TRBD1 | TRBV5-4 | TGTGCCAGCAGCTCAGGACAGGGGGCCTATGGCTACACCTTC | CASSSGQGAYGYTF
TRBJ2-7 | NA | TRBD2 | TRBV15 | TGTGCCACCAGCAGAGCTTTAGCGGGGGGGAACTACGAGCAGTACTTC | CATSRALAGGNYEQYF
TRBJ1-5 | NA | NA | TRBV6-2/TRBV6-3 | TGTGCCAGCAGCAACAGGGCTAATCAGCCCCAGCATTTT | CASSNRANQPQHF
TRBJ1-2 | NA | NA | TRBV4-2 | TGTGCCAGCAGCCCCTCAGGGGCCCTTGGCTACACCTTC | CASSPSGALGYTF
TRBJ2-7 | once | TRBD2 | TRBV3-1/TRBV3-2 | TGTGCCAGCAGCCAAGGAGTTCGGCTAGCGGGATTTTACGAGCAGTACTTC | CASSQGVRLAGFYEQYF
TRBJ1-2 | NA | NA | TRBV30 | TGTGCCTGGGATATGGGCGGGGGATCGATGGGTGGCTACACCTTC | CAWDMGGGSMGGYTF
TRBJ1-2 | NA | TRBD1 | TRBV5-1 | TGCGCCAGCAGCCTAGGGACAGCTAACTATGGCTACACCTTC | CASSLGTANYGYTF